One and the same sample provided the 5 T cell receptor beta chains below, sequenced in a study of T-cell reconstitution after alpha-beta-depleted transplantation in children. Preparation of the TCRbeta library used unique molecular identifiers. TCRdb recomputed calls from the PCR reads with MiXCR, one row per CDR3 protein. The repertoire holds 700,000 or so distinct CDR3 sequences, around 13% seen once, with 0.79% in the top ten. The starting material was PBMCs, obtained before TCRalphabeta/CD19-depleted stem cell transplant. These receptors came from a girl aged 2 to 9 with congenital amegakaryocytic thrombocytopenia, due to receive a stem cell transplant.

The chain couples TRBV5-5 to TRBJ2-5; the D gene is possibly TRBD1 (5 bases). V lost 1 base, J lost 5 bases, and 18 bases lay in between. The germline CDR1 and CDR2 sequences are SGHKS and YYEKEE (reference sequence). CDR3 length: 16 amino acids. The chain's CDR3 is CASSLTMGMWGETQYF. As DNA, the CDR3 is TGTGCCAGCAGCTTGACGATGGGGATGTGGGGCGAGACCCAGTACTTC.

The table lists this clonotype with a few counts. The chain combines TRBV5-1 with TRBJ2-5; D is uncertain. Trimming shortened V by 7 bases and J by 4 bases, and 14 bases separated the two germline ends. Per germline, CDR1 SGHRS and CDR2 YFSETQ. This CDR3 contains 13 residues. The CDR3 coding sequence is TGCGCCAGCGCCGGAGAAGCTTCAGAGACCCAGTACTTC. It encodes CASAGEASETQYF.

This clonotype has a handful of counts. A much more abundant neighbour one base away suggests this may be a read error. V is TRBV5-1 and J is TRBJ2-7; 8 bases map to TRBD2. This CDR3 region has 14 residues. Germline CDR1 and CDR2: SGHRS and YFSETQ. V was pared by 1 base and J by 3 bases, with 3 bases of the junction left unmatched. The CDR3 bases are TGCGCCAGCAGCTTGAGCGGGAGTGACTACGAGCAGTACTTC. This sequence encodes CASSLSGSDYEQYF.

The V and J genes are TRBV20-1 and TRBJ2-6; tentatively, D is TRBD2 (6 bases). This CDR3 has 16 residues. CDR1 DFQATT and CDR2 SNEGSKA come from the germline V gene (reference sequence). V shed 3 bases and J shed 1 base, with 13 bases lying between them. The CDR3 bases are TGCAGTGCTAGGGTTGCGGGAAGTTCTGGGGCCAACGTCCTGACTTTC. Translated, it gives CSARVAGSSGANVLTF.

This clonotype has ten or more counts. V usage is TRBV12-3 or TRBV12-4 and J usage is TRBJ2-7; the D is unclear. The V gene lost 3 bases and the J gene lost 7 bases, with 16 bases spanning the gap. The length of the CDR3 is 14 residues. Written as DNA, the CDR3 is TGTGCCAGCAGTTTTGCGGCCAGCTCTAAGGAGCAGTACTTC. It is translated as CASSFAASSKEQYF.